This T cell receptor beta chain was documented in a study of vaccination effects on CD4 cells after COVID-19. Across the study: Samples collected post-vaccine were obtained a median of 72 days after the second dose.

Study results and caveats: Convalescent patients numbered few in the study; early post-infection timepoints were missing entirely.

On this clone itself: Its target is unknown.

Here immunoSEQ multiplex PCR was the method, and the copy in TCRdb shows in-frame clones only, minus some. This table has about 73,000 clones, approximately 73% appearing once. Culturing for ten to eleven days preceded CD4+ T cell isolation. Each participant was given two doses of one vaccine (BNT162b2 or mRNA-1273). Nobody among the vaccine recipients had prior SARS-CoV-2 infection (nucleocapsid antibodies were negative). Days 3 and 7 were when half the medium was replaced with IL-2 medium. Material: CD4+ T cells from PBMCs cultured without peptide, obtained after COVID-19 vaccination. The receptor was isolated from a human donor who received a COVID-19 vaccine.

This CDR3 is CASSPQGGHTEAFF. CDR3 nucleotides: TGTGCCAGCAGTCCGCAGGGGGGGCACACTGAAGCTTTCTTT. The V gene is TRBV27, the J gene TRBJ1-1; 7 bases are a match to TRBD1. Germline loops: CDR1 MNHEY, CDR2 SMNVEV (reference sequence). V gave up 5 bases and J gave up 3 bases; unmatched junction bases: 6. The CDR3 covers 14 residues.